These T cell receptor beta chains were read from a single sample in a study of T cells of healthy individuals. TCRdb recomputed calls from the 5' RACE reads with MiXCR, one row per CDR3 protein. The repertoire holds around 63,000 distinct CDR3 sequences, with about a sixth as singletons. The source is a human donor in good health. CDR3s include the opening cysteine and the closing phenylalanine or tryptophan. D genes are given only for firm matches. Not all rows give a size; the values are once, few, many and, for expanded clones, a class.

D: -
V: TRBV20-1
J: TRBJ2-5
size: -
CDR3: CSATNAGEGQETQYF
DNA: TGCAGTGCAACCAATGCAGGGGAGGGTCAAGAGACCCAGTACTTC

D: -
V: TRBV5-6
J: TRBJ1-5
size: few
CDR3: CASSLRQGNQPQHF
DNA: TGTGCCAGCAGCTTGAGACAGGGCAATCAGCCCCAGCATTTT

D: -
V: TRBV7-2
J: TRBJ2-1
size: few
CDR3: CASTKPRPYNEQFF
DNA: TGTGCCAGCACCAAACCCAGACCCTACAATGAGCAGTTCTTC

D: -
V: TRBV6-4
J: TRBJ2-3
size: -
CDR3: CASSDSIGRNTDTQYF
DNA: TGTGCCAGCAGTGACTCGATAGGACGGAACACAGATACGCAGTATTTT

D: -
V: TRBV4-1
J: TRBJ2-3
size: -
CDR3: CASSQSGSGASTDTQYF
DNA: TGCGCCAGCAGCCAATCAGGATCCGGGGCTAGCACAGATACGCAGTATTTT

D: TRBD2
V: TRBV6-2/TRBV6-3
J: TRBJ2-1
size: -
CDR3: CASSYASGRRFEQFF
DNA: TGTGCCAGCAGTTACGCTAGCGGGAGGCGCTTCGAGCAGTTCTTC

D: -
V: TRBV20-1
J: TRBJ2-3
size: few
CDR3: CSARAGLRGGDTQYF
DNA: TGCAGTGCTAGGGCGGGACTCCGGGGTGGAGATACGCAGTATTTT

D: -
V: TRBV20-1
J: TRBJ2-3
size: many
CDR3: CSARRRAGTSDTQYF
DNA: TGCAGTGCTAGAAGGCGAGCGGGTACGTCAGATACGCAGTATTTT

D: -
V: TRBV28
J: TRBJ2-7
size: -
CDR3: CASDRSSYEQYF
DNA: TGTGCCAGCGACAGGTCCTCCTACGAGCAGTACTTC

D: -
V: TRBV7-3
J: TRBJ2-3
size: -
CDR3: CASSSGYRDTQYF
DNA: TGTGCCAGCAGCTCCGGGTACAGAGATACGCAGTATTTT

D: -
V: TRBV5-1
J: TRBJ2-5
size: many
CDR3: CASSPGRGLETQYF
DNA: TGCGCCAGCAGCCCCGGCAGGGGCCTAGAGACCCAGTACTTC

D: -
V: TRBV7-7
J: TRBJ2-3
size: many
CDR3: CASSSGSGTDTQYF
DNA: TGTGCTAGCAGCTCGGGTTCTGGGACAGATACGCAGTATTTT

D: -
V: TRBV3-1
J: TRBJ1-6
size: few
CDR3: CASSQSYSPLHF
DNA: TGTGCCAGCAGCCAGAGCTATTCACCCCTCCACTTT

D: -
V: TRBV15
J: TRBJ2-7
size: -
CDR3: CATSRDLGQGSYEQYF
DNA: TGTGCCACCAGCAGAGATTTGGGGCAGGGGTCCTACGAGCAGTACTTC

D: -
V: TRBV4-2
J: TRBJ2-7
size: many
CDR3: CASSQDRTTLYEQYF
DNA: TGTGCCAGCAGCCAAGATCGAACTACCCTTTACGAGCAGTACTTC